This T cell receptor beta chain emerged from a study of blood T cell repertoires in COVID-19. Across the study: The cDNA or gDNA used as material had been derived from T cells, B-cell-depleted T cells, or PBMCs.

Sequenced by immunoSEQ multiplex PCR; TCRdb stores in-frame clones only, minus some. The data hold 15,000 to 20,000 clones, with more than 80% observed a single time. This CDR3 contains 14 residues. Germline V CDR1 and CDR2: SGDLS, YYNGEE. V shed 4 bases and J 4 bases; nucleotides not matched to a gene: 3. Sequenced sample: peripheral blood. The chain uses TRBV9 and TRBJ1-3; the match to TRBD1 covers 9 bases. This sequence originates from a human donor in a cohort sampled during active COVID-19. The CDR3 bases are TGTGCCAGCAGCTTCGGGACAGGGGGAAACACCATATATTTT. It specifies CASSFGTGGNTIYF.